The 18 T cell receptor beta chains below come from one sample, sequenced in a study of blood T cell repertoires in COVID-19. TCRdb keeps only in-frame clones here, not all; method: immunoSEQ multiplex PCR. The sample lists around 250,000 clones; around 80% were seen once. Sequencing was performed on peripheral blood. These receptors were collected from a man older than 75 with acute or convalescent COVID-19.

The rearrangement uses TRBV6-5 and TRBJ2-7, with 10 nucleotides matching TRBD1. V gave up 3 bases and J gave up 1 base; unmatched junction bases: 3. This CDR3 spans 15 amino acids. The V gene's germline CDR1 is MNHEY and CDR2 SVGAGI. CDR3 residues: CASSYRTGGSYEQYF. Here the CDR3 DNA reads TGTGCCAGCAGTTATCGGACAGGGGGGTCCTACGAGCAGTACTTC.

The V and J genes are TRBV27 and TRBJ2-7; no reliable D call. This CDR3 is 14 amino acids long. Trimming took 6 bases from V and 0 from J, leaving 12 bases between them. From germline, CDR1 is MNHEY and CDR2 SMNVEV (reference sequence). Written as DNA, the CDR3 is TGTGCCAGCAGACAAATCTTGGTCTCCTACGAGCAGTACTTC. Encoded protein: CASRQILVSYEQYF.

This chain uses TRBV6-1 with TRBJ2-1; tentatively, D is TRBD2 (7 bases). Per germline, CDR1 MNHNS and CDR2 SASEGT. This CDR3 contains 16 residues. V was cut by 4 bases and J by 1 base, with 14 bases left in between. CDR3 sequence: CASSAEGGGSYNEQFF. For the CDR3, the DNA is TGTGCCAGCAGTGCCGAAGGGGGGGGATCCTACAATGAGCAGTTCTTC.

This chain links TRBV30 with TRBJ1-5, with 7 bases that match TRBD1. Germline lookup yields CDR1 GTSNPN and CDR2 SVGIG (reference sequence). Unmatched junction bases numbered 7, after V lost 2 bases and J lost 3 bases. This CDR3 contains 15 residues. The CDR3 region is CAWSWPGQTNQPQHF. The DNA for the CDR3 is TGTGCCTGGAGTTGGCCGGGACAGACCAATCAGCCCCAGCATTTT.

This rearrangement joins TRBV27 to TRBJ2-2; D is perhaps TRBD2 (6 bases). The V end was cut by 2 bases, the J end by 4 bases, with 14 bases between. The germline V gene has CDR1 MNHEY and CDR2 SMNVEV (reference sequence). This CDR3 has 16 amino acids. CDR3 loop: CASSLEARRVTGELFF. As DNA, the CDR3 is TGTGCCAGCAGTTTAGAGGCCAGGAGGGTCACCGGGGAGCTGTTTTTT.

V gene TRBV11-1 combines with J gene TRBJ2-7; TRBD1 might be the D (5 bases). Germline V gene data show CDR1 as SGHAT and CDR2 as FQDESV (reference sequence). The CDR3 is 15 amino acids. Trimming took off 5 bases at V and 5 bases at J, with 19 bases between the two ends. The CDR3 reads CASSLRTTGYHEQYF. Here the CDR3 DNA reads TGTGCCAGCAGCCTCAGGACAACCGGGTACCACGAGCAGTACTTC. Combining the CDR3 with reference TRBV11-1 and TRBJ2-7 gives the whole variable domain EAEVAQSPRYKITEKSQAVAFWCDPISGHATLYWYRQILGQGPELLVQFQDESVVDDSQLPKDRFSAERLKGVDSTLKIQPAELGDSAMYLCASSLRTTGYHEQYFGPGTRLTVT.

The gene calls are TRBV7-6 and TRBJ2-7, with TRBD2 matching 13 bases. This CDR3 region has 17 residues. V was pared by 5 bases and J by 7 bases, with 14 bases of the junction left unmatched. The germline CDR1 and CDR2 sequences are SGHVS and FNYEAQ. CDR3 region: CASSLTSGGALTREQYF. Here the CDR3 DNA reads TGTGCCAGCAGCCTCACTAGCGGGGGGGCCTTAACGAGGGAGCAGTACTTC.

The CDR3 DNA reads as TGTGCCAGCAGCTTACTCTGGCAGGGGGGCTATGGCTACACCTTC. Translating gives CASSLLWQGGYGYTF. The J gene is TRBJ1-2, the V gene TRBV6-6; 7 nucleotides agree with TRBD1. Germline-derived CDR1 and CDR2 are MNHNY and SVGAGI (reference sequence). CDR3 length: 15 amino acids. Losses at the gene ends were 6 bases for V and 4 bases for J; bases not matched to a gene: 11.

J is TRBJ1-2 and V is TRBV3-1 (or the pseudogene TRBV3-2); 11 bases match TRBD1. The CDR3 sequence is 15 residues long. Germline V CDR1 and CDR2: LGHDT, YNNKEL (reference sequence). The V and J ends lost 4 bases and 5 bases, in that order; junction bases with no gene match: 6. The CDR3: CASSPGTGGRYGYTF. The CDR3 coding sequence is TGTGCCAGCAGCCCCGGGACAGGGGGGCGGTATGGCTACACCTTC.

The genes are TRBV18 and TRBJ2-3, with 8 positions matching TRBD2. The CDR3 has 14 amino acids. The germline gives CDR1 KGHSH, CDR2 LQKENI. V trimming: 3 bases; J trimming: 3 bases; junction bases outside the gene matches: 2. CDR3 residues: CASSPLAGTDTQYF. CDR3 sequence (DNA): TGTGCCAGCTCACCGCTAGCGGGTACAGATACGCAGTATTTT.

V and J are TRBV3-1 (or the pseudogene TRBV3-2) and TRBJ1-1; 11 bases align to TRBD1. The CDR3 loop spans 14 amino acids. V lost 4 bases and J lost 10; bases outside the gene matches: 8. The germline gives CDR1 LGHDT, CDR2 YNNKEL (reference sequence). CDR3 sequence: CASSPPGQGVLAFF. CDR3 DNA sequence: TGTGCCAGCAGCCCTCCGGGACAGGGGGTTTTAGCTTTCTTT.

This rearrangement joins TRBV6-5 to TRBJ1-1, with D perhaps TRBD1 (5 bases). This CDR3 comprises 15 residues. CDR1 and CDR2 (germline): MNHEY, SVGAGI. V shed 7 bases and J shed 6 bases, with 21 bases lying between them. The CDR3 loop reads CASIRGSFMSAEAFF. The CDR3 region has the DNA TGTGCCAGCATTAGGGGATCGTTTATGAGCGCTGAAGCTTTCTTT.

CDR3 bases: TGCAGTGCTAGTCCTAGCGGGAGTCACTTAGCCAAAAACATTCAGTACTTC. It is translated as CSASPSGSHLAKNIQYF. J is TRBJ2-4 and V is TRBV20-1; 10 bases match TRBD2. V trimming: 3 bases; J trimming: 0 bases; junction bases outside the gene matches: 8. CDR1 is DFQATT and CDR2 is SNEGSKA in the germline V gene (reference sequence). The CDR3 is made up of 17 amino acids.

The chain couples TRBV28 to TRBJ2-5; the match to TRBD2 covers 7 bases. V shed 10 bases, J shed 2 bases, and the junction held 10 bases outside the gene matches. CDR1 MDHEN and CDR2 SYDVKM come from the germline V gene. This CDR3 comprises 14 residues. For the CDR3, the DNA is TGTGCCACAGTATCGGGACTAACACAAGAGACCCAGTACTTC. The encoded protein is CATVSGLTQETQYF.

The V gene is TRBV19, the J gene TRBJ2-1; possible D gene TRBD2, 5 bases. The germline V and J ends were trimmed by 4 bases and 5 bases, with 15 bases remaining between them. The CDR3 extends over 15 amino acids. Germline V lookup: CDR1 LNHDA, CDR2 SQIVND (reference sequence). CDR3: CASSRRRTTHNEQFF. CDR3 DNA sequence: TGTGCCAGTAGTAGACGGAGGACGACCCACAATGAGCAGTTCTTC.

The V call is TRBV29-1, the J call TRBJ2-5, with TRBD2 as a possible D gene (6 bases). V was cut by 3 bases and J by 4 bases, with 9 bases left in between. The CDR3 runs 12 residues. Germline assignment: CDR1 SQVTM and CDR2 ANQGSEA. The CDR3 spells CSVDSGVETQYF. The DNA of the CDR3 is TGCAGCGTTGATTCGGGGGTAGAGACCCAGTACTTC.

The chain employs TRBV19 and TRBJ1-5; D remains unclear. Germline assignment: CDR1 LNHDA and CDR2 SQIVND (reference sequence). The length of the CDR3 is 13 residues. V was cut by 6 bases and J by 9 bases, with 15 bases left in between. The CDR3 nucleotides are TGTGCCAGTAGCCGGGATTTCTTTCCGCCCCAGCATTTT. It is translated as CASSRDFFPPQHF.

The chain employs TRBV24-1 and TRBJ2-7; 9 bases agree with TRBD2. After removal of 4 bases from V and 4 bases from J, the junction contained 7 bases not matched to a gene. This CDR3 region has 15 residues. The germline V gene has CDR1 KGHDR and CDR2 SFDVKD. As DNA, the CDR3 is TGTGCCACCAGTGAAGGGTCTAGCGGGAATTACGAGCAGTACTTC. Translated, it gives CATSEGSSGNYEQYF.